This T cell receptor (beta chain) was identified in a study of T cell responses to AZD1222 COVID-19 vaccine. Study-wide results and caveats: Possibly, clonal diversity was underestimated; donors were largely white British and included more females. The span of vaccine-associated CD4 TCRs extended across spike, with dominance at 160-218 and 743-854. No day 14 peak samples; only post-peak repertoires were characterized.

On this clone itself: What it recognizes is unknown.

Generated by immunoSEQ multiplex PCR, the TCRdb table keeps only in-frame clones and is missing some. The data show 99,000 or so clones, around 87% seen once. The TCR sequence derives from an adult in good health. Sample: peripheral blood, taken on day 0 of AZD1222 vaccination.

For the CDR3, the DNA is TGTGCCAGCAGTTCACCGAACAATGAGCAGTTCTTC. Translation gives CASSSPNNEQFF. The V and J genes are TRBV28 and TRBJ2-1; D gene unclear. The V gene lost 4 bases and the J gene lost 5 bases, with 6 bases spanning the gap. This CDR3 is 12 amino acids long. The V gene's germline CDR1 is MDHEN and CDR2 SYDVKM.